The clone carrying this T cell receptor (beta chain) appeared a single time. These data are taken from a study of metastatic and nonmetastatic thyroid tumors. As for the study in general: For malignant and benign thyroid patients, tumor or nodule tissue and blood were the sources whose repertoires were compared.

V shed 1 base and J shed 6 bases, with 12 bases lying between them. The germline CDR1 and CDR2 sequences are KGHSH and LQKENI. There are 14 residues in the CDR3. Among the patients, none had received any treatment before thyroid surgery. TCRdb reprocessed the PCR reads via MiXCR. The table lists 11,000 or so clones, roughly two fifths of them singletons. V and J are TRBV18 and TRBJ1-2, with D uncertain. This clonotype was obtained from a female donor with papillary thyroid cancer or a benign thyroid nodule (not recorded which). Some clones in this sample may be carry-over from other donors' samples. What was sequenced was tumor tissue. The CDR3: CASSPRHGSDGYTF. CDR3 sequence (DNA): TGTGCCAGCTCACCACGACACGGGTCGGATGGCTACACCTTC.